These 32 T cell receptor beta chains were sequenced from one sample in a study of human T cells and chemical hapten exposure. From the RACE reads, TCRdb called clonotypes with MiXCR, one entry per CDR3 protein. The table records about 160,000 distinct CDR3 sequences, about a quarter of them present only once. Time point noted: patch test 3, about 24 weeks after DPC sensitization. Documented treatment: therapeutic diphenylcyclopropenone sensitization with weekly scalp DPC. The input for sequencing was whole blood, taken in connection with sensitization to the hapten diphenylcyclopropenone (DPC). The receptors originated from a woman between 18 and 29 years old with alopecia areata. Some clones in this sample may be carry-over from other donors' samples.

This chain joins TRBV2 and TRBJ2-1; D not certain. Trimming left V 7 bases short and J 7 bases short, with 8 bases between. Germline loops: CDR1 SNHLY, CDR2 FYNNEI. This CDR3 has 11 amino acids. The CDR3 sequence: CASTPKNEQFF. The DNA for the CDR3 is TGTGCCAGCACGCCTAAAAATGAGCAGTTCTTC.

This chain connects TRBV7-2 to TRBJ2-3; 11 positions match TRBD1. Looked up from germline, CDR1 is SGHTA and CDR2 is FQGNSA. The CDR3 contains 16 residues. Trimming took 3 bases from V and 1 from J; bases not matched to a gene: 3. CDR3 loop: CASSFWGQGGTDTQYF. As DNA, the CDR3 is TGTGCCAGCAGCTTCTGGGGACAGGGGGGCACAGATACGCAGTATTTT. Together with reference TRBV7-2 and TRBJ2-3, the CDR3 gives the full variable domain: GAGVSQSPSNKVTEKGKDVELRCDPISGHTALYWYRQSLGQGLEFLIYFQGNSAPDKSGLPSDRFSAERTGGSVSTLTIQRTQQEDSAVYLCASSFWGQGGTDTQYFGPGTRLTVL.

In its sample, this clonotype was seen a few times. V and J are TRBV20-1 and TRBJ1-4; no reliable D call. Between the trimmed V and J ends, which lost 1 base and 0 bases, there was a span of 6 bases. The length of the CDR3 is 14 residues. Germline V lookup: CDR1 DFQATT, CDR2 SNEGSKA (reference sequence). CDR3 in DNA: TGCAGTGCTAGAGGTCAGACAACTAATGAAAAACTGTTTTTT. Protein product: CSARGQTTNEKLFF.

This clonotype was seen more than once but under ten times. The chain has TRBV10-3 and TRBJ2-7; 8 nucleotides match TRBD1. The germline V gene encodes CDR1 ENHRY and CDR2 SYGVKD. The CDR3 consists of 14 residues. Trimming cost V 6 bases and J 5 bases; bases outside gene matches: 9. The CDR3 nucleotides are TGTGCCATCAGCGAGAACGGACAGGGAGACGAGCAGTACTTC. It encodes CAISENGQGDEQYF.

This clonotype was observed a few times. The chain combines TRBV7-2 with TRBJ1-1, with 11 bases lining up with TRBD1. The CDR3 sequence is 15 residues long. Unmatched junction bases numbered 5, after V lost 5 bases and J lost 3 bases. From germline, CDR1 is SGHTA and CDR2 FQGNSA. The CDR3 nucleotides are TGTGCCAGCAGCCTCGGACAGGGGGCTTACACTGAAGCTTTCTTT. Its protein product is CASSLGQGAYTEAFF.

The rearrangement joins TRBV9 to TRBJ2-1; a possible D gene is TRBD2 (7 bases). The germline gives CDR1 SGDLS, CDR2 YYNGEE. The length of the CDR3 is 22 residues. V was clipped by 0 bases and J by 0 bases, with 28 bases between them. The CDR3 DNA sequence: TGTGCCAGCAGCGTAGCTAGGACCCCGGGGTTGGGGGGGCCTAGCTCCTACAATGAGCAGTTCTTC. Translation gives CASSVARTPGLGGPSSYNEQFF.

This clonotype was found a few times. The chain links TRBV29-1 to TRBJ1-2; no reliable D call. Germline CDR1 SQVTM, CDR2 ANQGSEA. The CDR3 is made up of 12 amino acids. V gave up 3 bases and J gave up 3 bases, with 8 bases separating them. This CDR3 is CSVEVSYYGYTF. The CDR3 bases are TGCAGCGTTGAGGTCAGTTACTATGGCTACACCTTC.

There are a few counts of this clonotype. This chain uses TRBV4-3 with TRBJ2-7, with a tentative D call TRBD2 (6 bases). Germline assignment: CDR1 LGHNA and CDR2 YSLEER. The CDR3 totals 12 residues. V lost 2 bases and J lost 6, with 8 bases in between. For the CDR3, the DNA is TGCGCCAGCAGCCAACTGGGGGGCGAGCAGTACTTC. Protein sequence: CASSQLGGEQYF.

V is TRBV16 and J is TRBJ2-3; no clear D. Trimming cost V 3 bases and J 1 base, with 11 bases left between them. The CDR3 has 15 residues. Germline CDR1 and CDR2: KGHSY and FQNENV. The CDR3 spells CASSHPPEGTDTQYF. Here the CDR3 DNA reads TGTGCCAGCAGCCACCCCCCCGAAGGCACAGATACGCAGTATTTT.

CDR3 sequence: CSAPPRGGSNTEAFF. For the CDR3, the DNA is TGCAGTGCCCCCCCTCGGGGGGGGTCGAACACTGAAGCTTTCTTT. This rearrangement joins TRBV20-1 to TRBJ1-1; TRBD1 is a possible D gene (5 bases). Trimming took 6 bases from V and 1 from J, leaving 18 bases between them. Per the germline V gene, CDR1 is DFQATT and CDR2 is SNEGSKA (reference sequence). The CDR3 is 15 residues long.

This chain uses TRBV5-8 with TRBJ2-1; 7 bases agree with TRBD2. The germline gives CDR1 SGHTS, CDR2 YDEGEE. The ends lost 4 bases at V and 9 bases at J; junction bases unmatched: 13. The length of the CDR3 is 15 residues. CDR3 amino acids: CASSRTSERAREQFF. The CDR3, as DNA: TGTGCCAGCAGCCGTACTAGCGAGAGGGCCCGTGAGCAGTTCTTC.

This clonotype came up a few times. The chain has TRBV20-1 and TRBJ2-1; D not resolved. Trimming removed 4 bases at V and 7 bases at J, with 17 bases between. Germline V CDR1 and CDR2: DFQATT, SNEGSKA (reference sequence). CDR3 size: 14 residues. The CDR3 nucleotides read TGCAGTGCTACGAAAGGACCTCCGCGGAATGAGCAGTTCTTC. It yields the protein CSATKGPPRNEQFF.

In regard to this clonotype: The DNA is left out, because the CDR3 cannot be placed on it with certainty; the CDR3 is given as TCRdb lists it. This CDR3 reads CASSQVGAGIALF. The rearrangement joins TRBV14 to TRBJ2-1; the table assigns TRBD2, which was not confirmed against the DNA. The CDR3 region is 13 residues in length, termini included. Germline CDR1 is SGHDN and CDR2 is FVKESK.

The rearrangement uses TRBV12-3 or TRBV12-4 and TRBJ1-6, with TRBD1 matching 8 bases. V was pared by 4 bases and J by 7 bases, with 6 bases of the junction left unmatched. This CDR3 spans 15 amino acids. The CDR3 DNA reads as TGTGCCAGCAGTTCGACAGGGGATACAAATTCACCCCTCCACTTT. This encodes CASSSTGDTNSPLHF.

This clonotype has just a few counts. This rearrangement joins TRBV12-3 or TRBV12-4 to TRBJ1-2; tentative D call: TRBD1 (5 bases). The V end lost 5 bases, the J end lost 5 bases, and 12 bases lay between the germline ends. The CDR3 consists of 13 residues. The CDR3 bases are TGTGCCAGCAGTCGAAGGGGCCCATATGGCTACACCTTC. Its protein is CASSRRGPYGYTF.

J is TRBJ2-4 and V is TRBV7-9; 7 positions agree with TRBD2. The CDR3 runs to 16 residues. Germline CDR1 is SEHNR and CDR2 is FQNEAQ (reference sequence). The V gene end was trimmed by 4 bases and the J gene end by 8 bases; junction bases not matched to a gene: 14. CDR3 protein: CASSSPAGREVDIQYF. CDR3 DNA: TGTGCCAGCAGCTCCCCAGCAGGGAGGGAGGTGGACATTCAGTACTTC.

This clonotype occurred many times. The V and J genes are TRBV5-1 and TRBJ2-5; D remains unclear. V gave up 3 bases and J gave up 5 bases, with 14 bases separating them. This CDR3 region has 14 residues. CDR1 and CDR2 from the germline V gene are SGHRS and YFSETQ. This chain's CDR3 is CASSYRPPLETQYF. For the CDR3, the DNA is TGCGCCAGCAGCTATCGACCCCCGCTGGAGACCCAGTACTTC.

The chain recombines TRBV4-2 with TRBJ1-2; D might be TRBD1 (6 bases). Deletions cut 3 bases from V and 8 bases from J, with 7 bases between. Germline CDR1 reads LGHNA; CDR2 reads YNFKEQ. CDR3 size: 11 residues. The CDR3 sequence: CASSQDRGYTF. The CDR3 DNA reads as TGTGCCAGCAGCCAGGACAGAGGCTACACCTTC.

The CDR3 DNA sequence: TGTGCCAGCAGCCAAAAACAGGGGTCCGACGGCTACACCTTC. Translating it yields CASSQKQGSDGYTF. This rearrangement joins TRBV4-2 to TRBJ1-2; 7 bases agree with TRBD1. The CDR3 covers 14 residues. In germline, CDR1 is LGHNA, CDR2 YNFKEQ. Germline trimming cut 2 bases from V and 8 bases from J; bases unmatched to any gene: 8.

This clonotype was picked up a small number of times. This rearrangement joins TRBV5-1 to TRBJ1-5; D uncertain. Deletions cut 4 bases from V and 7 bases from J, with 30 bases between. The CDR3 contains 19 residues. Germline CDR1 SGHRS, CDR2 YFSETQ. Here the CDR3 reads CASSPGSVGAQTPGQPQHF. For the CDR3, the DNA is TGCGCCAGCAGCCCTGGGTCGGTTGGTGCACAGACCCCAGGCCAGCCCCAGCATTTT.

V gene TRBV20-1 combines with J gene TRBJ2-5; D might be TRBD2 (5 bases). The CDR3 sequence is 11 residues long. The germline CDR1 and CDR2 sequences are DFQATT and SNEGSKA (reference sequence). The germline V and J ends were trimmed by 6 bases and 5 bases, with 10 bases remaining between them. CDR3 region: CSARRGETQYF. The CDR3, as DNA: TGCAGTGCCAGACGAGGGGAGACCCAGTACTTC.

This clonotype was counted a few times. The chain couples TRBV29-1 to TRBJ1-1; D not certain. Germline assignment: CDR1 SQVTM and CDR2 ANQGSEA. The ends were cut back, 4 bases at V and 7 bases at J, with 1 base in the middle. This CDR3 region has 8 residues. CDR3 nucleotide sequence: TGCAGCGTTGGTGAAGCTTTCTTT. This gives the protein CSVGEAFF.

This clonotype was counted a few times. This sequence joins TRBV4-3 and TRBJ2-3, with unresolved D. Germline CDR1 reads LGHNA; CDR2 reads YSLEER. CDR3 length equals 14 residues. Between the trimmed V and J ends, which lost 0 bases and 5 bases, there was a span of 9 bases. In DNA form, the CDR3 reads TGCGCCAGCAGCCAAGAAGTGAGAGGAGATACGCAGTATTTT. Its translation: CASSQEVRGDTQYF.

This clonotype was seen a handful of times. The chain carries TRBV29-1 and TRBJ2-2; D gene unclear. Germline assignment: CDR1 SQVTM and CDR2 ANQGSEA. V lost 1 base, J lost 5 bases, and 14 bases lay in between. CDR3 length equals 15 residues. This CDR3 is CSVEVRTLSTGELFF. In DNA form, the CDR3 reads TGCAGCGTTGAAGTCCGGACCCTCTCAACCGGGGAGCTGTTTTTT.

V gene TRBV2 combines with J gene TRBJ2-3; 14 bases map to TRBD2. Germline V lookup: CDR1 SNHLY, CDR2 FYNNEI. CDR3 length: 14 amino acids. V lost 5 bases, J lost 9 bases, and 4 bases stayed unmatched. The CDR3: CASSYGLAGGTQYF. In DNA form, the CDR3 reads TGTGCCAGCAGTTACGGACTAGCGGGAGGAACGCAGTATTTT.

A few counts support this clonotype. This chain connects TRBV7-2 to TRBJ2-3; 8 bases match TRBD2. Germline CDR1 and CDR2: SGHTA and FQGNSA. V dropped 5 bases and J dropped 1; count of bases not matched to a gene: 5. The CDR3 is 15 residues long. CDR3 region: CASSPGTRGTDTQYF. CDR3 sequence (DNA): TGTGCCAGCAGCCCCGGGACTAGAGGCACAGATACGCAGTATTTT.

J is TRBJ1-5 and V is TRBV20-1, with TRBD1 matching 10 bases. Germline CDR1 is DFQATT and CDR2 is SNEGSKA (reference sequence). J lost 3 bases, V lost 6 bases, and 5 bases had no gene match. The CDR3 runs to 14 residues. As DNA, the CDR3 is TGCAGTGCCGGGACAGGGGAAAACAATCAGCCCCAGCATTTT. It yields the protein CSAGTGENNQPQHF.

The chain links TRBV27 to TRBJ1-1; 9 bases agree with TRBD1. V shed 6 bases and J 1 base; nucleotides not matched to a gene: 6. The length of the CDR3 is 15 residues. Germline V gene lookup returns CDR1 MNHEY and CDR2 SMNVEV (reference sequence). CDR3 sequence (DNA): TGTGCCAGCAGCACTAGGACAGGGGCGAACACTGAAGCTTTCTTT. Translation: CASSTRTGANTEAFF.

This clonotype was observed a few times. The V call is TRBV25-1, the J call TRBJ1-4; D possibly corresponds to TRBD1 (5 bases). Trimming took off 2 bases at V and 4 bases at J, with 14 bases between the two ends. Germline V lookup: CDR1 MGHDK, CDR2 SYGVNS. CDR3 size: 16 residues. CDR3 nucleotides: TGTGCCAGCAGTGAACCCCTCAGGGAGGGTAATGAAAAACTGTTTTTT. This codes for CASSEPLREGNEKLFF.

The genes are TRBV20-1 and TRBJ2-3; 11 nucleotides line up with TRBD2. CDR3 length equals 16 residues. After removal of 0 bases from V and 6 bases from J, the junction contained 8 bases not matched to a gene. Germline CDR1 DFQATT, CDR2 SNEGSKA (reference sequence). CDR3 residues: CSARDGLAGGLDTQYF. In DNA form, the CDR3 reads TGCAGTGCTAGAGATGGATTAGCGGGAGGGTTGGATACGCAGTATTTT.

V gene TRBV4-3 combines with J gene TRBJ2-7; D perhaps matches TRBD2 (6 bases). The germline V gene encodes CDR1 LGHNA and CDR2 YSLEER. The CDR3 is 13 amino acids. Trimming removed 3 bases at V and 9 bases at J, with 15 bases between. The CDR3 loop reads CASSQDRGGTQYF. In DNA, the CDR3 is TGCGCCAGCAGCCAGGATCGTGGCGGGACGCAGTACTTC.

This clonotype was seen at least ten times. The gene calls are TRBV6-5 and TRBJ2-1; the D call may be TRBD1 or TRBD2 (5 bases each). The CDR3 extends over 15 amino acids. From germline, CDR1 is MNHEY and CDR2 SVGAGI. V was shortened by 2 bases and J by 6 bases, with 14 bases between the two germline ends. CDR3 region: CASSYTLDGGNEQFF. CDR3 nucleotide sequence: TGTGCCAGCAGTTACACCCTGGATGGGGGCAATGAGCAGTTCTTC.